Presented here are 8 T cell receptor beta chains from one specimen sequenced in a study of cytomegalovirus exposure and HLA in healthy donors. Sequenced by immunoSEQ multiplex PCR; TCRdb stores in-frame clones only, minus some. In the table there are roughly 200,000 clones, 86% of which are singletons. Sequenced: PBMCs. The receptors derive from a man aged 25 to 40 in good health and CMV-seropositive.

A single count supports this clone. The V call is TRBV11-3, the J call TRBJ2-7, with D tentatively TRBD2 (7 bases). The germline V gene has CDR1 SGHNT and CDR2 YENEEA. The V end lost 5 bases, the J end lost 5 bases, and 19 bases lay between the germline ends. The length of the CDR3 is 15 residues. The CDR3, as DNA: TGTGCCAGCAGCAAGAGGGGGGGCCAGTTCAACGAGCAGTACTTC. It encodes CASSKRGGQFNEQYF.

V is TRBV7-9 and J is TRBJ1-2; D is undetermined. Per the germline V gene, CDR1 is SEHNR and CDR2 is FQNEAQ (reference sequence). This CDR3 region has 13 residues. V lost 5 bases to trimming and J lost 5 bases, with 12 bases between them. CDR3 amino acids: CASSPTDPYGYTF. The CDR3 DNA reads TGTGCCAGCAGCCCAACCGACCCGTATGGCTACACCTTC.

J is TRBJ2-1 and V is TRBV7-9, with D perhaps matching TRBD1 (6 bases). The germline CDR1 and CDR2 sequences are SEHNR and FQNEAQ (reference sequence). The CDR3 runs 16 residues. With 5 bases removed from V and 8 bases from J, the gap between germline ends came to 22 bases. Written as DNA, the CDR3 is TGTGCCAGCAGCCCAGCCGGTATGGGACATGAGGATGAGCAGTTCTTC. This gives the protein CASSPAGMGHEDEQFF.

In nucleotides, the CDR3 is TGTGCCAGCTTAGGAGGGGATGGGCACAGTTCCCAGCATTTT. This encodes CASLGGDGHSSQHF. The rearrangement joins TRBV28 to TRBJ1-5; a weak D match, TRBD1 (5 bases). The V gene's germline CDR1 is MDHEN and CDR2 SYDVKM. Between the trimmed V and J ends, which lost 8 bases and 11 bases, there was a span of 22 bases. The CDR3 sequence is 14 residues long.

The chain employs TRBV5-4 and TRBJ2-1, with 8 bases identical to TRBD1. Trimming at V came to 3 bases and at J to 4 bases, leaving 6 bases not matched to a gene. The CDR3 is 15 residues long. Germline-derived CDR1 and CDR2 are SGHNT and YYREEE (reference sequence). The CDR3 here is CASSSGGRGYNEQFF. The CDR3 DNA follows: TGTGCCAGCAGCTCAGGGGGCAGGGGGTACAATGAGCAGTTCTTC.

The rearrangement links TRBV25-1 to TRBJ2-1; D possibly corresponds to TRBD2 (6 bases). Trimming stripped 5 bases from V and 3 bases from J, with 8 bases between. The CDR3 length is 13 residues. The germline V gene encodes CDR1 MGHDK and CDR2 SYGVNS. This CDR3 is CASSSGSYNEQFF. CDR3 bases: TGTGCCAGCAGTTCCGGGAGCTACAATGAGCAGTTCTTC.

CDR3 sequence: CASGLVEGDTQYF. CDR3 sequence (DNA): TGTGCTAGTGGTTTGGTTGAGGGTGATACGCAGTATTTT. The chain employs TRBV12-5 and TRBJ2-3; possibly TRBD2 for D (5 bases). The CDR3 is made up of 13 amino acids. CDR1 and CDR2 from the germline V gene are LGHNT and FRNRAP. V was cut by 0 bases and J by 6 bases, with 7 bases left in between.

This rearrangement joins TRBV4-3 to TRBJ2-3; D not resolved. Germline V lookup: CDR1 LGHNA, CDR2 YSLEER. The V and J ends lost 1 base and 6 bases respectively, with 14 bases between them. The CDR3 contains 15 residues. Here the CDR3 reads CASSQGSPFGDTQYF. The CDR3 DNA sequence: TGCGCCAGCAGCCAAGGGTCTCCCTTTGGCGATACGCAGTATTTT.